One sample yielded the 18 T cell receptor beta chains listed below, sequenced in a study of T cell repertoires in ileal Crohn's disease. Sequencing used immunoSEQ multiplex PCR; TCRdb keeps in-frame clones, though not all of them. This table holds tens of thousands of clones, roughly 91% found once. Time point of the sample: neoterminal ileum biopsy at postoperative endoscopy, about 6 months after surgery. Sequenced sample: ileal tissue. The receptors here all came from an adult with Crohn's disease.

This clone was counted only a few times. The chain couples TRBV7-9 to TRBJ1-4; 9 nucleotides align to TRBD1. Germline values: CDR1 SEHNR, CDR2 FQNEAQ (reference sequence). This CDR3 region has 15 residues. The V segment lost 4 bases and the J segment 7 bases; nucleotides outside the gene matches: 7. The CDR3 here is CASSSNRDRAEKLFF. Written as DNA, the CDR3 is TGTGCCAGCAGCTCCAACCGGGACAGGGCTGAAAAACTGTTTTTT. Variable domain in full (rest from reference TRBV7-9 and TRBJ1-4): DTGVSQNPRHKITKRGQNVTFRCDPISEHNRLYWYRQTLGQGPEFLTYFQNEAQLEKSRLLSDRFSAERPKGSFSTLEIQRTEQGDSAMYLCASSSNRDRAEKLFFGSGTQLSVL.

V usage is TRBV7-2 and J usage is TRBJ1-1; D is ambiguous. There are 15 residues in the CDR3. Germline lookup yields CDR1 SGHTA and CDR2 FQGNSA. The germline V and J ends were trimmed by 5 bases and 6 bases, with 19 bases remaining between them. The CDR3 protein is CASSLKGIGSSEAFF. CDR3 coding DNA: TGTGCCAGCAGCCTAAAGGGAATAGGGAGTTCTGAAGCTTTCTTT. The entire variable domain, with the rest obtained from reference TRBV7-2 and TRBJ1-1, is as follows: GAGVSQSPSNKVTEKGKDVELRCDPISGHTALYWYRQSLGQGLEFLIYFQGNSAPDKSGLPSDRFSAERTGGSVSTLTIQRTQQEDSAVYLCASSLKGIGSSEAFFGQGTRLTVV.

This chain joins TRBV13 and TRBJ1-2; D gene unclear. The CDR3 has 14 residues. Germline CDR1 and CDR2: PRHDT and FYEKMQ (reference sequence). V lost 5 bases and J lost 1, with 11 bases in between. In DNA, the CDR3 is TGTGCCAGCAGCCTACGCATCGTTAACTATGGCTACACCTTC. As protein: CASSLRIVNYGYTF. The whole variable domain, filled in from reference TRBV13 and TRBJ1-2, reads AAGVIQSPRHLIKEKRETATLKCYPIPRHDTVYWYQQGPGQDPQFLISFYEKMQSDKGSIPDRFSAQQFSDYHSELNMSSLELGDSALYFCASSLRIVNYGYTFGSGTRLTVV.

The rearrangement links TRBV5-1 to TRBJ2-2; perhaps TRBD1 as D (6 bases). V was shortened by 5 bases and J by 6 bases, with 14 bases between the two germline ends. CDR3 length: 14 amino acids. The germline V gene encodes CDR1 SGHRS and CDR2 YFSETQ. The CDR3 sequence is CASRYRTGSGELFF. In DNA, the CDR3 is TGCGCCAGCAGATACCGTACAGGGTCCGGGGAGCTGTTTTTT.

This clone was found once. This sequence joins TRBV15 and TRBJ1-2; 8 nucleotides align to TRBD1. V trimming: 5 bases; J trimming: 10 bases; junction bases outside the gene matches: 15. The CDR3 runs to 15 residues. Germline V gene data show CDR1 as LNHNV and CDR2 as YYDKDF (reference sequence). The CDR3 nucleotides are TGTGCCACCAGCCCAAGAAACAGGGGGACTGAAGACTACACCTTC. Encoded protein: CATSPRNRGTEDYTF.

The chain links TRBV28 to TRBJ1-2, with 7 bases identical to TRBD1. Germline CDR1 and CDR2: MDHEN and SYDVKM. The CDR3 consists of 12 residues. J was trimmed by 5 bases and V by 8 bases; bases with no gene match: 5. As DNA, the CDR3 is TGTGCCAGCGGATTACAGGGGTATGGCTACACCTTC. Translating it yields CASGLQGYGYTF.

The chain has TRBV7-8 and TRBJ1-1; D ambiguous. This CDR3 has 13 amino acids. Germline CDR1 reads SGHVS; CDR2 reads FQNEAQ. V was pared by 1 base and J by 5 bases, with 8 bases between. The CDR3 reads CASSLERMTEAFF. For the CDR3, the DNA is TGTGCCAGCAGCTTAGAGCGGATGACTGAAGCTTTCTTT.

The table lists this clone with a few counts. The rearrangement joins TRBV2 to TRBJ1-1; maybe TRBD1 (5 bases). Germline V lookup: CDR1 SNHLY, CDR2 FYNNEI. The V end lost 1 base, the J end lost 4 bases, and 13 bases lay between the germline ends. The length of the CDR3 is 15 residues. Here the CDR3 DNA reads TGTGCCAGCAGTGAAGAGGACACCGGAGCCACTGAAGCTTTCTTT. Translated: CASSEEDTGATEAFF.

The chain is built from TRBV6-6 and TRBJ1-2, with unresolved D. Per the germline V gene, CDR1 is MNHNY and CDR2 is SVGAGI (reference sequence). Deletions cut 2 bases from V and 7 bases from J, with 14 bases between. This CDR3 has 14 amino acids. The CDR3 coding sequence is TGTGCCAGCAGTTACCCCGGGGATGCTAGTGGCTACACCTTC. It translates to CASSYPGDASGYTF.

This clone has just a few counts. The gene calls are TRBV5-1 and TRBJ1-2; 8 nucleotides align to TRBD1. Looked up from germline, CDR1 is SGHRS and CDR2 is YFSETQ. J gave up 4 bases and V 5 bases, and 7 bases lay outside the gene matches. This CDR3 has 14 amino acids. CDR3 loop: CASRGQGQGYGYTF. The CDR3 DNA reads TGCGCCAGCAGAGGACAGGGCCAGGGCTATGGCTACACCTTC.

The CDR3 nucleotides are TGTGCCAGCAGTGACAGCGGGAGCTCCTACGAGCAGTACTTC. Residues: CASSDSGSSYEQYF. V and J are TRBV25-1 and TRBJ2-7; 8 bases match TRBD2. This CDR3 contains 14 residues. The germline V gene has CDR1 MGHDK and CDR2 SYGVNS. V trimming: 3 bases; J trimming: 0 bases; junction bases outside the gene matches: 1.

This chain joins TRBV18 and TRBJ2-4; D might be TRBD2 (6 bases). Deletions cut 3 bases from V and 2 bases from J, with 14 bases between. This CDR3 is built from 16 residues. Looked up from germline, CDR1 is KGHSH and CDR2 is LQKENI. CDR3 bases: TGTGCCAGCTCACCGGAACTAGCCCCTTCCAAAAACATTCAGTACTTC. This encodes CASSPELAPSKNIQYF. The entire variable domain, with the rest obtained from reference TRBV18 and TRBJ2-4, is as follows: NAGVMQNPRHLVRRRGQEARLRCSPMKGHSHVYWYRQLPEEGLKFMVYLQKENIIDESGMPKERFSAEFPKEGPSILRIQQVVRGDSAAYFCASSPELAPSKNIQYFGAGTRLSVL.

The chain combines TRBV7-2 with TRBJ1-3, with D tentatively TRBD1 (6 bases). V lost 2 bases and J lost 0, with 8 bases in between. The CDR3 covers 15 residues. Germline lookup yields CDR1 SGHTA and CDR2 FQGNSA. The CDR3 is CASSLPGASGNTIYF. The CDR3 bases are TGTGCCAGCAGCTTACCAGGGGCCTCTGGAAACACCATATATTTT.

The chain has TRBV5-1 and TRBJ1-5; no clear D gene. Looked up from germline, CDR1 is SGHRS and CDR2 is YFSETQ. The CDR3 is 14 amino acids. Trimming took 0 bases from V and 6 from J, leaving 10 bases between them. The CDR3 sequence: CASSLGGGAQPQHF. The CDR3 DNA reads TGCGCCAGCAGCTTGGGGGGAGGCGCTCAGCCCCAGCATTTT.

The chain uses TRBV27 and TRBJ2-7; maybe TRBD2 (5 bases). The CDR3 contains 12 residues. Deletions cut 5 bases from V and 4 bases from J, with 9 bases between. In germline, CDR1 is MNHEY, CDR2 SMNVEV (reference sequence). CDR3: CASSKSGYEQYF. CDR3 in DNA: TGTGCCAGCAGTAAATCGGGGTACGAGCAGTACTTC.

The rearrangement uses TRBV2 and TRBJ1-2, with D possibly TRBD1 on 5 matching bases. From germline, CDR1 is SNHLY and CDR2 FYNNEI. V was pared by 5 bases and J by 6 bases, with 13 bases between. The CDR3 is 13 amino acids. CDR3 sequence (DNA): TGTGCCAGCAGTCGTACGGGGGAGGATGGCTACACCTTC. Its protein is CASSRTGEDGYTF.

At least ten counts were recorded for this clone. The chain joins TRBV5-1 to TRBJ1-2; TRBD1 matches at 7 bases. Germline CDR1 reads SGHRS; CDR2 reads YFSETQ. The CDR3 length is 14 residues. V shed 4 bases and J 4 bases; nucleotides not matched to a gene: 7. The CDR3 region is CASSTQGPAYGYTF. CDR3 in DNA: TGCGCCAGCAGCACACAGGGGCCCGCCTATGGCTACACCTTC.

The CDR3 nucleotides read TGCGCCAGCAGCTTGGGGACAGAAGTAAATGGCTACACCTTC. This encodes CASSLGTEVNGYTF. The chain uses TRBV5-1 and TRBJ1-2, with D possibly being TRBD1 (6 bases). Germline V lookup: CDR1 SGHRS, CDR2 YFSETQ. The CDR3 spans 14 residues. Trimming removed 0 bases from V and 6 bases from J, with 12 bases in between.